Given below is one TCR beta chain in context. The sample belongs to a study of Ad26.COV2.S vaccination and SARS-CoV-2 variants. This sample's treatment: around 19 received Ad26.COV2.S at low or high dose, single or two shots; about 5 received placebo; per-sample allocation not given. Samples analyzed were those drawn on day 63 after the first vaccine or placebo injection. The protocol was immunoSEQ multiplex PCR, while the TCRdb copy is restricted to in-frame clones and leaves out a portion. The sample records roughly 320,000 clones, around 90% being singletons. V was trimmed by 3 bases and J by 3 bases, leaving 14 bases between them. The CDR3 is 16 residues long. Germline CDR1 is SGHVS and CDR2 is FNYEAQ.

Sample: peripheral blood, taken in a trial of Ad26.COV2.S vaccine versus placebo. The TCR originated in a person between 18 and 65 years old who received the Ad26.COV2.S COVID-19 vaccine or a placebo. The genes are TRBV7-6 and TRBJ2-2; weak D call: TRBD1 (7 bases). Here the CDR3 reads CASSFGGDSYTGELFF. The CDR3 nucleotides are TGTGCCAGCAGCTTTGGAGGGGACAGTTACACCGGGGAGCTGTTTTTT.